The TCR beta chain described here comes from a study of cytomegalovirus exposure and HLA in healthy donors. 60 Vbeta and 13 Jbeta primers were used in PCR. TCRdb's copy holds only in-frame clones and misses some; the assay was immunoSEQ multiplex PCR. The table shows approximately 110,000 clones, with 73% occurring only once. Germline CDR1 is SGHNT and CDR2 is YYREEE (reference sequence). With V trimmed by 3 bases and J by 13 bases, 18 bases remained unmatched. The CDR3 totals 16 residues. This TCR came from a woman between 40 and 50 years old in good health and CMV-seronegative. The chain links TRBV5-4 to TRBJ2-1; 8 nucleotides align to TRBD2. Material: PBMCs. The CDR3 loop reads CASSSARTSSTSAQFF. The CDR3 DNA reads as TGTGCCAGCAGCTCGGCCCGGACTAGCTCAACATCCGCACAGTTCTTC.